This T cell receptor (beta chain) stems from a study of shared T cell receptors in the human thymus. Produced via immunoSEQ multiplex PCR; TCRdb's table is partial and in-frame only. The sample lists 500,000 to 850,000 clones, around 87% occurring once. The CDR3 sequence is 14 residues long. Trimming cost V 7 bases and J 4 bases; bases outside gene matches: 9. Germline V gene sequence: CDR1 SQVTM, CDR2 ANQGSEA. The same data also went into a second study, on human thymus T cells. That report notes: Thymus pieces cut out during corrective heart surgery were the tissue that was used. Unrelated individuals reportedly shared highly overlapping thymic TCR repertoires.

This TCR came from a boy in the first two years of life with a congenital heart defect. The sequenced sample consisted of thymocytes. This chain connects TRBV29-1 to TRBJ2-7; 11 bases fit TRBD2. This CDR3 reads CSAKTSGEVYEQYF. In DNA form, the CDR3 reads TGCAGCGCAAAGACTAGCGGGGAGGTGTACGAGCAGTACTTC.